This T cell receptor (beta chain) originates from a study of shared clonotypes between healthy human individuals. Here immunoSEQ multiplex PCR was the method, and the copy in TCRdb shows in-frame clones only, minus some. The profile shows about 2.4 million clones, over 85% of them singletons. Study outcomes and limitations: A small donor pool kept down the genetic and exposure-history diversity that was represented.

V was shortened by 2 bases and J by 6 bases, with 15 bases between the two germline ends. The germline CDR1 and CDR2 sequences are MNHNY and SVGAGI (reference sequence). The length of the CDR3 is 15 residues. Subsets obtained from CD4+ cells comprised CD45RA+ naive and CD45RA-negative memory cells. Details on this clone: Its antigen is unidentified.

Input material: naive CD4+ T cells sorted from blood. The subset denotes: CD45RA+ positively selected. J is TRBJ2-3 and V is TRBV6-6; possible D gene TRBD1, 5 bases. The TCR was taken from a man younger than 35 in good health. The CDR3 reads CASSYGAIGQDTQYF. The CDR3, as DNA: TGTGCCAGCAGTTACGGGGCTATCGGGCAGGATACGCAGTATTTT.